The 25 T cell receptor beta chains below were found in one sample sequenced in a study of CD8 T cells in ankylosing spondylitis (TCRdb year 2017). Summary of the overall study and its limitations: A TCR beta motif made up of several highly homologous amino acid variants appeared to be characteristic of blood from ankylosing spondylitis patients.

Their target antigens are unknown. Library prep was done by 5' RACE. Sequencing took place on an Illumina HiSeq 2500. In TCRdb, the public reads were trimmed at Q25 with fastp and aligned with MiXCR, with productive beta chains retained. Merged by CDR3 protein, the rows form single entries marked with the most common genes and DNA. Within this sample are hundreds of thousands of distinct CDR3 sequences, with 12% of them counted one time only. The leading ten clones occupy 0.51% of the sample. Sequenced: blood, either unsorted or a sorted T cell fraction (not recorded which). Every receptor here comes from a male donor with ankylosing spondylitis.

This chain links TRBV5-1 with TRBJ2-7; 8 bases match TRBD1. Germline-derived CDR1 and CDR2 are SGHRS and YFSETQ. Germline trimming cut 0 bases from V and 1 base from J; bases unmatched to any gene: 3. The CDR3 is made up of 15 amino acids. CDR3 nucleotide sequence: TGCGCCAGCAGCTTGGGGACAGGGATTTCCTACGAGCAGTACTTC. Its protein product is CASSLGTGISYEQYF.

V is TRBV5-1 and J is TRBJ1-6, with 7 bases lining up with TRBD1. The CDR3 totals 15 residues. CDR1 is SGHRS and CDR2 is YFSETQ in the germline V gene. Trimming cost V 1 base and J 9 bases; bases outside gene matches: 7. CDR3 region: CASSLQGQPVSPLHF. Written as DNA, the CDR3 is TGCGCCAGCAGCTTGCAGGGACAGCCAGTTTCACCCCTCCACTTT. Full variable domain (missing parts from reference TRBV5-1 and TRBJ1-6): KAGVTQTPRYLIKTRGQQVTLSCSPISGHRSVSWYQQTPGQGLQFLFEYFSETQRNKGNFPGRFSGRQFSNSRSEMNVSTLELGDSALYLCASSLQGQPVSPLHFGNGTRLTVT.

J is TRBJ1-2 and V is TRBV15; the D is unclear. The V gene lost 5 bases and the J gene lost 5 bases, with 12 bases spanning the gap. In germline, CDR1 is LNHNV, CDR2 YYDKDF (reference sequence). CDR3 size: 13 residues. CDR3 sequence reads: CATSRGFGYGYTF. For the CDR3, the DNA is TGTGCCACCAGCCGTGGTTTCGGGTATGGCTACACCTTC.

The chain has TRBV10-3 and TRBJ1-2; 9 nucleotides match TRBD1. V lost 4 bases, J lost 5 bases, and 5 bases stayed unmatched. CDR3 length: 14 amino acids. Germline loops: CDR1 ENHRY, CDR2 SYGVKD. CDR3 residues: CAISVGGQGYGYTF. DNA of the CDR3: TGTGCCATCAGTGTCGGGGGACAGGGATATGGCTACACCTTC.

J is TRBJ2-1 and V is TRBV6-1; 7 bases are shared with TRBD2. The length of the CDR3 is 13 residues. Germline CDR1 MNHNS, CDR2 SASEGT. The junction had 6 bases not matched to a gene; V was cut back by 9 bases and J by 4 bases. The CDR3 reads CASGREIYNEQFF. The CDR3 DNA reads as TGTGCCAGTGGGAGGGAGATTTACAATGAGCAGTTCTTC.

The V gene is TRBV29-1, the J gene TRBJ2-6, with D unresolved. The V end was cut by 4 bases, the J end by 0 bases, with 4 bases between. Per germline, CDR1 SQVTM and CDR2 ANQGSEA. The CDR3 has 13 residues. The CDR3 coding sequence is TGCAGCGTTGGAAACTCTGGGGCCAACGTCCTGACTTTC. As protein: CSVGNSGANVLTF.

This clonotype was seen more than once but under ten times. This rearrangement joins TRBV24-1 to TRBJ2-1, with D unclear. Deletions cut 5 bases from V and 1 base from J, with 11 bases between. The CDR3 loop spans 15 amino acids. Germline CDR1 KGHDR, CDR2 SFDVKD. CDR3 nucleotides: TGTGCCACCAGTGGTTACGGAAGATCCTACAATGAGCAGTTCTTC. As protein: CATSGYGRSYNEQFF.

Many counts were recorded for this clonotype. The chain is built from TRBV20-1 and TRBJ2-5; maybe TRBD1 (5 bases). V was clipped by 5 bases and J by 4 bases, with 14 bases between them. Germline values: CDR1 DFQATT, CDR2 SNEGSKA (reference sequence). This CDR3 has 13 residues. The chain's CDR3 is CSAALGAPETQYF. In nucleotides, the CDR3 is TGCAGTGCTGCCCTTGGGGCTCCAGAGACCCAGTACTTC.

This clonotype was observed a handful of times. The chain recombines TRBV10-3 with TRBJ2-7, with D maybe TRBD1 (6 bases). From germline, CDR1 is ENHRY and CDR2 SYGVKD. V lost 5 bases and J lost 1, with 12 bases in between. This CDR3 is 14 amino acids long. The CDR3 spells CAISNRDTSYEQYF. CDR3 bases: TGTGCCATCAGTAACCGGGACACGTCCTACGAGCAGTACTTC.

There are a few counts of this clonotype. The CDR3 bases are TGTGCCAGCAGCTTAACATCCGGGGTAAGATCACCCCTCCACTTT. Its translation is CASSLTSGVRSPLHF. The chain combines TRBV7-2 with TRBJ1-6; D not resolved. Germline lookup yields CDR1 SGHTA and CDR2 FQGNSA. V lost 2 bases, J lost 10 bases, and 15 bases lay in between. The CDR3 totals 15 residues.

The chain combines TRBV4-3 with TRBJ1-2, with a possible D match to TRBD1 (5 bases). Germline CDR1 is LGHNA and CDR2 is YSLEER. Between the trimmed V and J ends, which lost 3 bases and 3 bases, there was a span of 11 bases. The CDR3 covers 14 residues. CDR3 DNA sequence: TGCGCCAGCAGCCACTCGGGGCACGACTATGGCTACACCTTC. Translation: CASSHSGHDYGYTF.

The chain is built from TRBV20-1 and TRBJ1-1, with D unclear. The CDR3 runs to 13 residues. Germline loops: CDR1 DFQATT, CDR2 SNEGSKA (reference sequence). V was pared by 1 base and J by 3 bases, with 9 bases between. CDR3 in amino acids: CSARVSSYTEAFF. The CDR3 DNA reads TGCAGTGCTAGAGTATCCTCGTACACTGAAGCTTTCTTT.

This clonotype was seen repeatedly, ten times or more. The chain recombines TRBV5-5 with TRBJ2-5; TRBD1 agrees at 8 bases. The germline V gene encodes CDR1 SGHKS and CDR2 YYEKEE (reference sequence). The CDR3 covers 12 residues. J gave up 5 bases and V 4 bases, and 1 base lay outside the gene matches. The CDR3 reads CASSHRGETQYF. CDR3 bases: TGTGCCAGCAGCCACAGGGGGGAGACCCAGTACTTC.

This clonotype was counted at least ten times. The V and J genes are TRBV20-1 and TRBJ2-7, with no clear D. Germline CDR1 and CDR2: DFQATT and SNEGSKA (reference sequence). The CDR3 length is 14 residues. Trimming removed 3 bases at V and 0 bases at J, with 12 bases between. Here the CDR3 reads CSASRRGHSYEQYF. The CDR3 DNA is TGCAGTGCTAGCCGGAGAGGCCACTCCTACGAGCAGTACTTC.

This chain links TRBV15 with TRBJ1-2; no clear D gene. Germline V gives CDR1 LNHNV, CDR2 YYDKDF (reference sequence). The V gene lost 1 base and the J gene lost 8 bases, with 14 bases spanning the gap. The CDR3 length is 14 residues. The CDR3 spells CATSRVWRTEGYTF. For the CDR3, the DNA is TGTGCCACCAGCAGAGTTTGGAGGACGGAAGGCTACACCTTC.

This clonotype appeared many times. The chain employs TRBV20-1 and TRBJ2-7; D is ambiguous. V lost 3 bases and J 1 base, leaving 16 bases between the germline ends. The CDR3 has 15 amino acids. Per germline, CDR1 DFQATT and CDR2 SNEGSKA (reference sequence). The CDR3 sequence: CSASGPGSGSYEQYF. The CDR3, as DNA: TGCAGTGCTAGTGGCCCCGGGTCTGGTTCCTACGAGCAGTACTTC.

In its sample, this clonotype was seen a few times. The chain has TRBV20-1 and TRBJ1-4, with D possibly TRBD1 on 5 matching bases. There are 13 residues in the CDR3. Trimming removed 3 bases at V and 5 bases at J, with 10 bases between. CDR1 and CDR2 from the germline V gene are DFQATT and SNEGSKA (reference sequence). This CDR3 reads CSASGTVNEKLFF. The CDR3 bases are TGCAGTGCTAGCGGGACCGTCAATGAAAAACTGTTTTTT.

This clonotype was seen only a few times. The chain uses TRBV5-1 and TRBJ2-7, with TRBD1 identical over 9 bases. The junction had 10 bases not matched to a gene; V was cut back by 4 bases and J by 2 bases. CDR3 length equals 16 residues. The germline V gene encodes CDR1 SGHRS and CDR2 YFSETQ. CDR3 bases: TGCGCCAGCAGCCCTCGCGGAGGGACAGGGACCTACGAGCAGTACTTC. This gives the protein CASSPRGGTGTYEQYF.

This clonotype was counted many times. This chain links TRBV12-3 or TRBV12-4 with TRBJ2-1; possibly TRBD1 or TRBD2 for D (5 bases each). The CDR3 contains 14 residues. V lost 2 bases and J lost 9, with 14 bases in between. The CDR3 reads CASSLFRAAGEQFF. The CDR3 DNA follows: TGTGCCAGCAGTTTATTCAGGGCTGCGGGTGAGCAGTTCTTC.

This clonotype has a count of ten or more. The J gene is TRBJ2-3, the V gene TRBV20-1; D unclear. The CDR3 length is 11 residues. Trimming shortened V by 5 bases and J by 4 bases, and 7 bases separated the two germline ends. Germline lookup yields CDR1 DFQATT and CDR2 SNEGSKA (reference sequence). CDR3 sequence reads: CSADFADTQYF. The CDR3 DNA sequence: TGCAGTGCTGACTTCGCAGATACGCAGTATTTT.

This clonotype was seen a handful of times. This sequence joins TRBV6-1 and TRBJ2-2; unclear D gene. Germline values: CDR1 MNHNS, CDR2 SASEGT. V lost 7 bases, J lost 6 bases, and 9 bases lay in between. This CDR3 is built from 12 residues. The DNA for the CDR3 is TGTGCCAGCATCAACGAGGCCGGGGAGCTGTTTTTT. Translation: CASINEAGELFF.

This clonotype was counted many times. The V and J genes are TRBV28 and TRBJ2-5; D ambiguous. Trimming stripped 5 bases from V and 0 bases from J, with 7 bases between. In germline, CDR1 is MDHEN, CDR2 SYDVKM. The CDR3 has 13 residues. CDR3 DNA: TGTGCCAGCAGTCTCCTGTACCAAGAGACCCAGTACTTC. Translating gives CASSLLYQETQYF.

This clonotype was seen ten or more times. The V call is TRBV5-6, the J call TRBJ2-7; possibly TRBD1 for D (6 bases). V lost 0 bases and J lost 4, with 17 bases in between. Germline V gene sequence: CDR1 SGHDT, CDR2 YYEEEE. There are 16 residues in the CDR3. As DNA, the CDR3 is TGTGCCAGCAGCTTGGACGGAAACAGGGTGAGGTACGAGCAGTACTTC. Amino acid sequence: CASSLDGNRVRYEQYF.

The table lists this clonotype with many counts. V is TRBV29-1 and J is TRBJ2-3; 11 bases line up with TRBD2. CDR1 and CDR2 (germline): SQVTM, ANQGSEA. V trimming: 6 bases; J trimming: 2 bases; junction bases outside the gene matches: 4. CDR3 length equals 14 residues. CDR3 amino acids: CSVGTSGYTDTQYF. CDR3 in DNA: TGCAGCGTGGGGACTAGCGGTTACACAGATACGCAGTATTTT.

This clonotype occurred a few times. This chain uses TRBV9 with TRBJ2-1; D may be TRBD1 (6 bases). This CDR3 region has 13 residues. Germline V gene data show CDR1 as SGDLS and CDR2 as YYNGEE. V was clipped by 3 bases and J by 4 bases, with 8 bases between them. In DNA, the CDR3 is TGTGCCAGCAGCGCCGGACAGTACAATGAGCAGTTCTTC. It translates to CASSAGQYNEQFF.